The 4 T cell receptor beta chains reported below all come from one sample, sequenced in a study of shared clonotypes between healthy human individuals. Sequenced by immunoSEQ multiplex PCR; TCRdb stores in-frame clones only, minus some. The table has hundreds of thousands of clones, around 97% seen once; the top ten hold 0.055% to 0.07%. What was sequenced was naive CD4+ T cells sorted from blood. Subset in this sample: CD45RA+ positively selected. These receptors all stem from a woman younger than 45 in good health.

This chain connects TRBV28 to TRBJ2-3; the D is unclear. Germline-derived CDR1 and CDR2 are MDHEN and SYDVKM. This CDR3 contains 13 residues. Trimming took off 3 bases at V and 1 base at J, with 5 bases between the two ends. As DNA, the CDR3 is TGTGCCAGCAGTTTCGGTGGCACAGATACGCAGTATTTT. Translation: CASSFGGTDTQYF.

Regarding this clone: The sample contains more than one DNA sequence encoding this CDR3. The genes are TRBV18 and TRBJ2-4; TRBD1 aligns across 9 bases. Germline loops: CDR1 KGHSH, CDR2 LQKENI. V lost 1 base to trimming and J lost 1 base; unmatched junction nucleotides: 5. The CDR3 runs 17 residues. The CDR3 sequence: CASSPLGTGRAKNIQYF. In nucleotides, the CDR3 is TGTGCCAGCTCACCACTCGGGACAGGGCGCGCCAAAAACATTCAGTACTTC.

The genes are TRBV11-2 and TRBJ1-2, with a possible D match to TRBD1 (5 bases). CDR1 and CDR2 from the germline V gene are SGHAT and FQNNGV. This CDR3 has 13 residues. The V end lost 4 bases, the J end lost 7 bases, and 13 bases lay between the germline ends. This CDR3 is CASSYAGTSGYTF. DNA for the CDR3: TGTGCCAGCAGCTACGCAGGGACCTCTGGCTACACCTTC.

This clone showed up just once. This rearrangement joins TRBV28 to TRBJ2-3, with 15 bases identical to TRBD2. The CDR3 is made up of 18 amino acids. Germline loops: CDR1 MDHEN, CDR2 SYDVKM. The V segment lost 7 bases and the J segment 5 bases; nucleotides outside the gene matches: 13. The CDR3 reads CASNYPRPGLAGGDTQYF. CDR3 coding DNA: TGTGCCAGCAACTACCCGAGGCCGGGACTAGCGGGAGGAGATACGCAGTATTTT.